The rows below give T cell receptor beta chains drawn from one sample of a study of blood T cell repertoires in COVID-19. Only in-frame clones appear in the TCRdb table, and some are missing; sequencing was by immunoSEQ multiplex PCR. The sample has over 200,000 clones; roughly 84% are singletons. Sequencing was carried out using peripheral blood. The source is a man between 40 and 49 years old with active or convalescent COVID-19. Each CDR3 is given with its conserved first and last residue. A D gene is named only where the DNA matches it firmly. Not every row has a clone size; where given, it reads once, few, many or a size class.

d_gene: TRBD1
abundance: NA
j_gene: TRBJ2-7
v_gene: TRBV30
CDR3nt: TGTGCCTGGACCGTGACAGGGTTCGACGAGCAGTACTTC
CDR3aa: CAWTVTGFDEQYF

d_gene: TRBD2
abundance: NA
j_gene: TRBJ2-3
v_gene: TRBV5-8
CDR3nt: TGTGCCAGCAGCCGGTTAGATGGGGCGGGGGGGCCCCCAGATACGCAGTATTTT
CDR3aa: CASSRLDGAGGPPDTQYF

d_gene: NA
abundance: once
j_gene: TRBJ1-5
v_gene: TRBV19
CDR3nt: TGTGCCAGTAGTATCTCACGGGGGATTGAGCCCCAGCATTTT
CDR3aa: CASSISRGIEPQHF

d_gene: TRBD2
abundance: NA
j_gene: TRBJ2-1
v_gene: TRBV6-5
CDR3nt: TGTGCCAGCAGTACCTCCGGGACTAGTGCCAATGAGCAGTTCTTC
CDR3aa: CASSTSGTSANEQFF

d_gene: NA
abundance: few
j_gene: TRBJ1-1
v_gene: TRBV7-9
CDR3nt: TGTGCCAGCAGCTTCTCGCAGGGTGATGGAACTGAAGCTTTCTTT
CDR3aa: CASSFSQGDGTEAFF

d_gene: NA
abundance: once
j_gene: TRBJ1-2
v_gene: TRBV6-1
CDR3nt: TGTGCCAGCAGTGAATTAGGGGGCTATGGCTACACCTTC
CDR3aa: CASSELGGYGYTF

d_gene: NA
abundance: NA
j_gene: TRBJ1-3
v_gene: TRBV28
CDR3nt: TGTGCCAGCAGCCAGGGATATGGAAACACCATATATTTT
CDR3aa: CASSQGYGNTIYF

d_gene: NA
abundance: NA
j_gene: TRBJ1-1
v_gene: TRBV10-1
CDR3nt: TGCGCCAGCAGTCCCGGGACTGCGAACACTGAAGCTTTCTTT
CDR3aa: CASSPGTANTEAFF

d_gene: TRBD1
abundance: NA
j_gene: TRBJ1-1
v_gene: TRBV20-1
CDR3nt: TGCAGTGCTAGTAAGGGGGCGGAGAACACTGAAGCTTTCTTT
CDR3aa: CSASKGAENTEAFF

d_gene: NA
abundance: NA
j_gene: TRBJ1-6
v_gene: TRBV5-5
CDR3nt: TGTGCCAGCAGCAGCAGGACAGAATATAATTCACCCCTCCACTTT
CDR3aa: CASSSRTEYNSPLHF

d_gene: TRBD2
abundance: NA
j_gene: TRBJ2-7
v_gene: TRBV5-4
CDR3nt: TGTGCCAGCAGCTCCCGGGGAGGGGAATACGAGCAGTACTTC
CDR3aa: CASSSRGGEYEQYF

d_gene: TRBD1
abundance: few
j_gene: TRBJ1-6
v_gene: TRBV5-8
CDR3nt: TGTGCCAGCAGCCCCGCAGGGGGCAATAATTCACCCCTCCACTTT
CDR3aa: CASSPAGGNNSPLHF